This is a list of T cell receptor beta chains from one sample in a study of blood T cell repertoires in COVID-19. The repertoire was sequenced with immunoSEQ multiplex PCR; TCRdb's copy has only in-frame clones and lacks some. The profile shows roughly 200,000 clones, 85% to 90% of them singletons. Source material: peripheral blood. Source of these receptors: a woman aged 60-75 years with acute or convalescent COVID-19. Both conserved end residues are part of each CDR3. Each record gives: clone size, J gene, D gene, V gene, CDR3 DNA, CDR3 protein. A D gene is named only where the DNA matches it firmly. Clone sizes are given selectively: once, few, many, or a class where the clone is expanded.

. | TRBJ2-1 | TRBD2 | TRBV29-1 | TGCAGCGTAGTGACTACTAGCGGGGGCTACAATGAGCAGTTCTTC | CSVVTTSGGYNEQFF
. | TRBJ1-6 | TRBD1 | TRBV7-8 | TGTGCCAGCAGATCACTACAGGGGGGAAATTCACCCCTCCACTTT | CASRSLQGGNSPLHF
. | TRBJ1-3 | TRBD1 | TRBV19 | TGTGCCAGTAGCGCATCGACAGGGGGCGAAAACACCATATATTTT | CASSASTGGENTIYF
. | TRBJ1-1 | . | TRBV2 | TGTGCCCTGAGGGTACGGGGAGAAGCTTTCTTT | CALRVRGEAFF
. | TRBJ1-2 | . | TRBV19 | TGTGCCAGTAGTATGGTTGGGAGAGGCTACACCTTC | CASSMVGRGYTF
. | TRBJ1-2 | TRBD1 | TRBV27 | TGTGCCAGCAGATTTATGCGCACCAGGGGGGAAGCTTATGGCTACACCTTC | CASRFMRTRGEAYGYTF
. | TRBJ1-1 | . | TRBV5-4 | TGTGCCAGCAGCCTGAGGGGGGGGATCACTGAAGCTTTCTTT | CASSLRGGITEAFF
once | TRBJ1-5 | . | TRBV15 | TGTGCCACCAGCAGAGGACAGCCGGTGAGCAATCAGCCCCAGCATTTT | CATSRGQPVSNQPQHF
. | TRBJ2-7 | . | TRBV11-2 | TGTGCCAGCAGCACAGGCCCAGGATTCTACGAGCAGTACTTC | CASSTGPGFYEQYF
. | TRBJ2-5 | . | TRBV12-3/TRBV12-4 | TGTGCCAGCCTACAGGGTGACCAAGAGACCCAGTACTTC | CASLQGDQETQYF
. | TRBJ2-4 | TRBD2 | TRBV10-2 | TGCGCCAGCAGTTCCGGACTAGGCGGGACCAAAAACATTCAGTACTTC | CASSSGLGGTKNIQYF
. | TRBJ1-2 | TRBD1 | TRBV9 | TGTGCCAGCAGCGTAGGTTTTGAGGGGGCCTATGGCTACACCTTC | CASSVGFEGAYGYTF
. | TRBJ2-3 | TRBD1 | TRBV7-3 | TGTGCCAGCAGCGTTACAGGGGGTGGTGATACGCAGTATTTT | CASSVTGGGDTQYF
few | TRBJ2-6 | TRBD1 | TRBV5-6 | TGTGCCAGCGGGCCCGACAGGGGGGCTTCTGGGGCCAACGTCCTGACTTTC | CASGPDRGASGANVLTF
once | TRBJ1-1 | . | TRBV10-1 | TGCGCCAGCAGTGAGTCTACAGGGATGGGGAACACTGAAGCTTTCTTT | CASSESTGMGNTEAFF
. | TRBJ2-2 | . | TRBV24-1 | TGTGCCACCAGTGATCCACCACTCTACGGGGAGCTGTTTTTT | CATSDPPLYGELFF
. | TRBJ2-5 | TRBD1 | TRBV6-2/TRBV6-3 | TGTGCCAGCAGTCCGACAGGGATTAGAGAGACCCAGTACTTC | CASSPTGIRETQYF
. | TRBJ2-2 | . | TRBV12-3/TRBV12-4 | TGTGCCAGCAGTTTTCCGGGCACCGGGGAGCTGTTTTTT | CASSFPGTGELFF
. | TRBJ1-2 | . | TRBV19 | TGTGCCAGTAGTATAGCTTTGTCCCTAGGCTACACCTTC | CASSIALSLGYTF
many | TRBJ2-5 | . | TRBV6-5 | TGTGCCAGCGCCAATGCGGCCCAAGAGACCCAGTACTTC | CASANAAQETQYF
. | TRBJ2-1 | . | TRBV6-5 | TGTGCCAGCAGTTTGACTACGGGCGAGCAGTTCTTC | CASSLTTGEQFF
. | TRBJ1-2 | . | TRBV3-1/TRBV3-2 | TGTGCCAGCAGCCTTGGAGGGCAGGGATCTAACTATGGCTACACCTTC | CASSLGGQGSNYGYTF
. | TRBJ2-5 | TRBD2 | TRBV6-2/TRBV6-3 | TGTGCCAGCAGTTACGCGGCTAGCGGAGACCAAGAGACCCAGTACTTC | CASSYAASGDQETQYF
. | TRBJ1-1 | . | TRBV4-2 | TGTGCCAGCAGCCAAGATTGGACAGCGAACACTGAAGCTTTCTTT | CASSQDWTANTEAFF
. | TRBJ1-1 | . | TRBV2 | TGTGCCAGCACCCGTACTTCCCAACCTGGCACTGAAGCTTTCTTT | CASTRTSQPGTEAFF
. | TRBJ2-5 | TRBD2 | TRBV9 | TGTGCCAGCAGCGTAGGCCCAGCGGGAGGGCAAGAGACCCAGTACTTC | CASSVGPAGGQETQYF
. | TRBJ2-6 | . | TRBV9 | TGTGCCAGCAGCGTAGTTGACTCCTTACCCCACGTCCTGACTTTC | CASSVVDSLPHVLTF
. | TRBJ1-1 | TRBD1 | TRBV18 | TGTGCCAGCTCACCACCGCAACAGGGCAGGGGGTTATTAGGAGCTTTCTTT | CASSPPQQGRGLLGAFF
. | TRBJ2-1 | . | TRBV6-5 | TGTGCCAGCAGCCCATGGGGAGGGGGAGGCAATGAGCAGTTCTTC | CASSPWGGGGNEQFF
. | TRBJ1-1 | TRBD1 | TRBV5-1 | TGCGCCAGCAGCCGGGGACAGGGACCAAACACTGAAGCTTTCTTT | CASSRGQGPNTEAFF
. | TRBJ2-1 | TRBD2 | TRBV4-1 | TGCGCCAGCAGCCAAGTGACTAGCGGGGTATACAATGAGCAGTTCTTC | CASSQVTSGVYNEQFF
. | TRBJ1-5 | . | TRBV5-8 | TGTGCCAGCAGCCGTGACACTAGCAATCAGCCCCAGCATTTT | CASSRDTSNQPQHF
. | TRBJ2-1 | . | TRBV19 | TGTGCCAGTAGCCCCGAAGGAGCGAGTGAGCAGTTCTTC | CASSPEGASEQFF
. | TRBJ1-2 | TRBD1 | TRBV7-9 | TGTGCCAGCAGCTGGCCGGGACAGGGGGCGGAAGGCTACACCTTC | CASSWPGQGAEGYTF
. | TRBJ2-7 | . | TRBV14 | TGTGCCAGCAGCCAAGATCCTACGGACCGGGGAAAGCAGTACTTC | CASSQDPTDRGKQYF
. | TRBJ2-1 | TRBD2 | TRBV9 | TGTGCCAGCAGCATAGCTGGACTAGCGGGGATCTACAATGAGCAGTTCTTC | CASSIAGLAGIYNEQFF
once | TRBJ2-3 | TRBD2 | TRBV3-1/TRBV3-2 | TGTGCCAGCAGCGTCCGAAGTAGCGGGAGAGCAGATACGCAGTATTTT | CASSVRSSGRADTQYF
. | TRBJ2-1 | TRBD2 | TRBV7-6 | TGTGCCAGCAGCTTAGGGCTAGCGGGATCAAGGGATGAGCAGTTCTTC | CASSLGLAGSRDEQFF
. | TRBJ2-1 | TRBD2 | TRBV10-2 | TGCGCCAGCAGTGTTAACAGCGGGAGATCTTCCTCGAGGGAGCAGTTCTTC | CASSVNSGRSSSREQFF
once | TRBJ1-3 | TRBD1 | TRBV18 | TGTGCCAGCTCACCTAACGGACAGGGGAGCTCTGGAAACACCATATATTTT | CASSPNGQGSSGNTIYF
. | TRBJ1-5 | . | TRBV5-3 | TGTGCCAGAAGCCCTCTCTGCTGGCAGTATAGCAATCAGCCCCAGCATTTT | CARSPLCWQYSNQPQHF
once | TRBJ2-3 | . | TRBV24-1 | TGTGCCACCAGTGCGGGGGAGCCAGTCAGAGATACGCAGTATTTT | CATSAGEPVRDTQYF
. | TRBJ1-2 | TRBD1 | TRBV11-3 | TGTGCCAGCAGCTCCCACTCCACCGGGACAGGGTTTGGCTACACCTTC | CASSSHSTGTGFGYTF
. | TRBJ2-1 | . | TRBV4-2 | TGTGCCAGCAGCCAAGAACTTCTCACTGAGCAGTTCTTC | CASSQELLTEQFF
. | TRBJ2-6 | TRBD1 | TRBV11-3 | TGTGCCAGCAGCTTTGCAGGGGGCAACGTCCTGACTTTC | CASSFAGGNVLTF
. | TRBJ1-4 | TRBD1 | TRBV27 | TGTGCCAGCAGTTTGTGGACAGGGCATGAAAAACTGTTTTTT | CASSLWTGHEKLFF
. | TRBJ1-6 | . | TRBV11-3 | TGTGCCAGCAGCTCCCCCCCGCCGCGGCAGGGTTATAATTCACCCCTCCACTTT | CASSSPPPRQGYNSPLHF
. | TRBJ1-2 | . | TRBV11-3 | TGTGCCAGCAGCGCAAGAGAGAAGTGCCACTTC | CASSAREKCHF
. | TRBJ2-1 | . | TRBV5-1 | TGCGCCAGCAGCTTGGATGCGGGGCTATACAATGAGCAGTTCTTC | CASSLDAGLYNEQFF
. | TRBJ1-3 | . | TRBV6-5 | TGTGCCAGTTCAACGGGGGGATCTGGAAACACCATATATTTT | CASSTGGSGNTIYF
. | TRBJ2-3 | TRBD2 | TRBV3-1/TRBV3-2 | TGTGCCAGCAGCACCCGGACTAGCGGGGGTACAGATACGCAGTATTTT | CASSTRTSGGTDTQYF
. | TRBJ1-2 | . | TRBV5-4 | TGTGCCAGCATTAGAAAAGAAAACTATGGCTACACCTTC | CASIRKENYGYTF